The 15 T cell receptor beta chains below all came from one sample that was sequenced in a study of blood T cell repertoires in COVID-19. The data were produced by immunoSEQ multiplex PCR, yet TCRdb's version contains in-frame clones alone and is incomplete. Of about 240,000 clones listed, about nine tenths are singletons. Input material: peripheral blood. The receptors originated from a man in his fifties or sixties with acute or convalescent COVID-19.

The V gene is TRBV5-6, the J gene TRBJ1-3; D may be TRBD1 (6 bases). Germline V lookup: CDR1 SGHDT, CDR2 YYEEEE. This CDR3 has 16 residues. Trimming stripped 1 base from V and 0 bases from J, with 11 bases between. CDR3 residues: CASSLSGRGSGNTIYF. CDR3 nucleotides: TGTGCCAGCAGCTTGTCTGGCAGGGGCTCTGGAAACACCATATATTTT.

The rearrangement uses TRBV9 and TRBJ2-1; 7 bases agree with TRBD1. CDR3 length: 16 amino acids. Germline CDR1 is SGDLS and CDR2 is YYNGEE. V shed 2 bases and J 6 bases; nucleotides not matched to a gene: 11. The CDR3 DNA sequence: TGTGCCAGCAGCGTCACCGGGGACAGTATCCTCAATGAGCAGTTCTTC. Translating gives CASSVTGDSILNEQFF.

The CDR3 sequence is CASSPGGLRYGYTF. As DNA, the CDR3 is TGTGCCAGCAGCCCAGGGGGCCTCCGGTATGGCTACACCTTC. The chain carries TRBV25-1 and TRBJ1-2; the match to TRBD1 covers 8 bases. V lost 6 bases and J lost 5; bases outside the gene matches: 8. This CDR3 spans 14 amino acids. Germline CDR1 reads MGHDK; CDR2 reads SYGVNS.

The chain is built from TRBV30 and TRBJ1-1; 7 bases match TRBD1. CDR1 GTSNPN and CDR2 SVGIG come from the germline V gene (reference sequence). The CDR3 is 13 amino acids. V was pared by 3 bases and J by 5 bases, with 6 bases of the junction left unmatched. CDR3 nucleotides: TGTGCCTGGAGCCCGACAGGGTTGACTGAAGCTTTCTTT. Translated, it gives CAWSPTGLTEAFF.

This clone was seen a handful of times. V and J are TRBV9 and TRBJ1-2; D might be TRBD1 (5 bases). The CDR3 is made up of 12 amino acids. V was clipped by 6 bases and J by 6 bases, with 12 bases between them. The germline CDR1 and CDR2 sequences are SGDLS and YYNGEE. CDR3 coding DNA: TGTGCCAGCATGGGGGAGGCGCATGGCTACACCTTC. This sequence encodes CASMGEAHGYTF.

The V and J genes are TRBV4-1 and TRBJ1-3; a possible D gene is TRBD1 (5 bases). The V gene's germline CDR1 is MGHRA and CDR2 YSYEKL. The CDR3 spans 16 residues. Trimming pared 1 base from V and 2 bases from J, leaving 12 bases between. The CDR3 DNA reads TGCGCCAGCAGCCAAGCCCACGCGGGGGCTGGAAACACCATATATTTT. This codes for CASSQAHAGAGNTIYF.

The chain uses TRBV28 and TRBJ2-3; 8 nucleotides match TRBD1. Germline V gene data show CDR1 as MDHEN and CDR2 as SYDVKM. The CDR3 is made up of 14 amino acids. V lost 6 bases to trimming and J lost 4 bases; unmatched junction nucleotides: 6. The CDR3: CASSTDRDSDTQYF. DNA of the CDR3: TGTGCCAGCAGCACGGACAGGGATTCAGATACGCAGTATTTT.

A single count supports this clone. V gene TRBV5-5 combines with J gene TRBJ2-2; TRBD1 matches at 7 bases. CDR1 SGHKS and CDR2 YYEKEE come from the germline V gene (reference sequence). CDR3 size: 17 residues. V was pared by 4 bases and J by 0 bases, with 9 bases of the junction left unmatched. The CDR3 region is CASSARGQSANTGELFF. DNA of the CDR3: TGTGCCAGCAGCGCCCGGGGACAGAGCGCGAACACCGGGGAGCTGTTTTTT.

This clone was seen just once. This sequence joins TRBV21-1 and TRBJ1-5; TRBD1, the table's D call, lacks a check against the DNA. TRBV21-1 is noted as a pseudogene. The CDR3 consists of 14 residues. The CDR3, as DNA: TGTGCCAGCTGGTTGGCTTATAGCAATCAGCCCCAGCATTTT. Its translation: CASWLAYSNQPQHF.

The chain employs TRBV15 and TRBJ2-1; 12 bases align to TRBD2. There are 16 residues in the CDR3. V shed 0 bases, J shed 9 bases, and the junction held 6 bases outside the gene matches. Germline V gene data show CDR1 as LNHNV and CDR2 as YYDKDF (reference sequence). Written as DNA, the CDR3 is TGTGCCACCAGCAGAGATCGACTAGCGGGAGAGGTTGAGCAGTTCTTC. Translating it yields CATSRDRLAGEVEQFF. Full variable domain (missing parts from reference TRBV15 and TRBJ2-1): DAMVIQNPRYQVTQFGKPVTLSCSQTLNHNVMYWYQQKSSQAPKLLFHYYDKDFNNEADTPDNFQSRRPNTSFCFLDIRSPGLGDTAMYLCATSRDRLAGEVEQFFGPGTRLTVL.

J is TRBJ1-4 and V is TRBV5-1, with 9 bases lining up with TRBD1. CDR1 and CDR2 from the germline V gene are SGHRS and YFSETQ. Trimming took 3 bases from V and 11 from J; bases not matched to a gene: 8. This CDR3 contains 14 residues. CDR3 DNA sequence: TGCGCCAGCAGCTCGCGGACAGGGGAGTCGAAACTGTTTTTT. Translating gives CASSSRTGESKLFF.

V usage is TRBV29-1 and J usage is TRBJ1-2; 8 positions match TRBD1. The germline gives CDR1 SQVTM, CDR2 ANQGSEA. With 7 bases clipped from V and 5 bases from J, the junction kept 9 bases outside the gene matches. The CDR3 runs to 13 residues. CDR3 protein: CSAGQGREYGYTF. CDR3 nucleotide sequence: TGCAGCGCTGGACAGGGTAGAGAGTATGGCTACACCTTC.

The chain couples TRBV10-3 to TRBJ2-2; D is unclear. V was pared by 7 bases and J by 5 bases, with 8 bases between. The CDR3 is 12 residues long. CDR1 and CDR2 from the germline V gene are ENHRY and SYGVKD. The CDR3 protein is CAITGETGELFF. The CDR3 DNA reads TGTGCCATCACTGGAGAGACCGGGGAGCTGTTTTTT.

DNA for the CDR3: TGTGCCATCAGTGAGGGGCGTTCAACTAATGAAAAACTGTTTTTT. Translation gives CAISEGRSTNEKLFF. The rearrangement uses TRBV10-3 and TRBJ1-4; D remains ambiguous. The CDR3 has 15 residues. Looked up from germline, CDR1 is ENHRY and CDR2 is SYGVKD. V was shortened by 2 bases and J by 0 bases, with 7 bases between the two germline ends.

The chain has TRBV27 and TRBJ2-7; 11 bases fit TRBD2. With 5 bases clipped from V and 2 bases from J, the junction kept 17 bases outside the gene matches. This CDR3 region has 19 residues. Germline V lookup: CDR1 MNHEY, CDR2 SMNVEV (reference sequence). CDR3: CASSTYSGTSGKETYEQYF. Written as DNA, the CDR3 is TGTGCCAGCAGTACATATTCCGGGACTAGCGGCAAAGAAACCTACGAGCAGTACTTC.